Here is one T cell receptor (beta chain) with its context. From the reads, TCRdb called clonotypes with MiXCR, one entry per CDR3 protein. The repertoire holds 510,000 or so distinct CDR3 sequences, with approximately 26% as singletons. This specimen belongs to a study of T cell repertoires in cytomegalovirus infection. Overall study context: Through public TCR beta signatures, both CMV infection and matching HLA type were indicated.

The germline V gene encodes CDR1 MDHEN and CDR2 SYDVKM. The CDR3 is 13 amino acids. V was trimmed by 7 bases and J by 6 bases, leaving 15 bases between them. The chain combines TRBV28 with TRBJ1-2, with D unclear. The origin of this receptor is a human donor in good health (CMV status not recorded). Some clones in this sample may be carry-over from other donors' samples. Sequencing used PBMCs. CDR3 amino acids: CASTLGKSDGYTF. In DNA, the CDR3 is TGTGCCAGCACCCTGGGGAAGTCCGATGGCTACACCTTC.